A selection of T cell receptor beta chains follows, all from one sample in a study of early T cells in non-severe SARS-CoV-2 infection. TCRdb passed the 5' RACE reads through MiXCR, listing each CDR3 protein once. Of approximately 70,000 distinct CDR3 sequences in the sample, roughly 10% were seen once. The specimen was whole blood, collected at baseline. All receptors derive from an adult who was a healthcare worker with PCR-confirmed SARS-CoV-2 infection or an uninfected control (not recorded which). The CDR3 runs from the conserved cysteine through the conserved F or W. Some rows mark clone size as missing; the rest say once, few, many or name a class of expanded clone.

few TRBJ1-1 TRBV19 CASSIRDTEAFF
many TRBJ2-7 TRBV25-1 CASSDSEGDSFYEQYF
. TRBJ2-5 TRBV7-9 CASSFNSETQYF
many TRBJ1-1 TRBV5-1 CASRVADNTEAFF
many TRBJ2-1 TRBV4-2 CASSQDEGVSEQFF
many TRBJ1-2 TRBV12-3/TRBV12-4 CASSLEGTYSMVYTF
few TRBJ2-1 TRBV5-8 CASSQYRASYNEQFF
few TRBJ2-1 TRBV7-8 CASSLPPGTPNEQFF
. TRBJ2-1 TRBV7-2 CASSPKTSGMYNEQFF
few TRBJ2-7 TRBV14 CASSQELAGLGEQYF
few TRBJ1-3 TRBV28 CASSLHGARGNTIYF
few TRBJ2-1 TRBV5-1 CASSSGTGKIGYNEQFF
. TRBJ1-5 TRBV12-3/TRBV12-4 CANSDQGDSNQPQHF
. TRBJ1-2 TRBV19 CASLSWVTNYGYTF
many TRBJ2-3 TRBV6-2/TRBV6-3 CASSYSDSTDTQYF